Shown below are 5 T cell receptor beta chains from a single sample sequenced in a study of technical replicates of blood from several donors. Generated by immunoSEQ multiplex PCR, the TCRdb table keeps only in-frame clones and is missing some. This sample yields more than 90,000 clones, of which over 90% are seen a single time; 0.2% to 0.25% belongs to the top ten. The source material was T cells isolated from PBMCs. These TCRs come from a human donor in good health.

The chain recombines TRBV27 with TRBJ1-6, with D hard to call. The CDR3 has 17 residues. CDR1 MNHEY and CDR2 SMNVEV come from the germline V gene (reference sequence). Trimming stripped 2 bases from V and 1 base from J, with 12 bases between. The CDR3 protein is CASSLMYPGSYNSPLHF. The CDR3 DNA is TGTGCCAGCAGTTTAATGTATCCGGGTTCCTATAATTCACCCCTCCACTTT.

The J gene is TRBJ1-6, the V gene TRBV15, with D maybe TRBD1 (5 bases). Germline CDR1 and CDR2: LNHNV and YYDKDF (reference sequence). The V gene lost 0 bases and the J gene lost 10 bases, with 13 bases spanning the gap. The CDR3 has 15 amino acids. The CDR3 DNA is TGTGCCACCAGCAGAGAAAGGGGCGGAAGCTCACCCCTCCACTTT. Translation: CATSRERGGSSPLHF.

This CDR3 is CASSGLAGLFYNEQFF. CDR3 nucleotide sequence: TGTGCCAGCAGTGGACTAGCGGGTCTCTTCTACAATGAGCAGTTCTTC. The chain combines TRBV27 with TRBJ2-1, with TRBD2 matching 11 bases. The CDR3 has 16 amino acids. The V segment lost 5 bases and the J segment 3 bases; nucleotides outside the gene matches: 6. Germline V gene sequence: CDR1 MNHEY, CDR2 SMNVEV (reference sequence).

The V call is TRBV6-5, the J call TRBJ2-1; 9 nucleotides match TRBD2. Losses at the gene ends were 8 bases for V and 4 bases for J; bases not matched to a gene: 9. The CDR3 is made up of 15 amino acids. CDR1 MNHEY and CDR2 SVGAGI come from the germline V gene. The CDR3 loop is CASEPLAGGYNEQFF. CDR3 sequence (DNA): TGTGCCAGCGAACCCCTGGCGGGAGGGTACAATGAGCAGTTCTTC.

This chain's CDR3 is CASSPRPGKNTEAFF. CDR3 sequence (DNA): TGTGCCAGCTCACCCCGGCCGGGGAAGAACACTGAAGCTTTCTTT. This chain uses TRBV18 with TRBJ1-1; D is unclear. From germline, CDR1 is KGHSH and CDR2 LQKENI. The CDR3 runs 15 residues. Trimming pared 3 bases from V and 1 base from J, leaving 12 bases between.